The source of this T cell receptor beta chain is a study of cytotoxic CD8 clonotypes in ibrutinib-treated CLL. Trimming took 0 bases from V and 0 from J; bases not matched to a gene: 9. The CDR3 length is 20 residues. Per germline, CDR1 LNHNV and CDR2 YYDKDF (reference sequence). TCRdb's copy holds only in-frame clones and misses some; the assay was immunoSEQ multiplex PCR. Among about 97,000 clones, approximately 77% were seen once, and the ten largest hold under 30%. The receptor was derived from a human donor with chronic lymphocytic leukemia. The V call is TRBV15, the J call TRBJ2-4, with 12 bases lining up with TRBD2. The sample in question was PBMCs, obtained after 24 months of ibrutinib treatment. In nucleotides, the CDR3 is TGTGCCACCAGCAGAGATTTTAGGCTAGCGGGAGGGGGAGCCAAAAACATTCAGTACTTC. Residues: CATSRDFRLAGGGAKNIQYF.